This T cell receptor beta chain was observed in a study of T-cell memory formation after mild COVID-19. Study conclusions and caveats: Unconfirmed was the SARS-CoV-2 specificity of second-wave clones that peaked on day 37. Several responding clones turned up in pre-infection memory, indicating that cross-reactive memory may have taken part. CD4+ bias marked clones expanding day 15 to 37, unlike balanced contracting clones.

A remark on this clonotype: The antigen is not known.

TCR alpha and TCR beta cDNA libraries with sample barcodes and UMIs came from 5'RACE using constant-segment primers. TCRdb re-called the 5' RACE reads with MiXCR, one entry per CDR3 protein. The repertoire holds fewer than 550,000 distinct CDR3 sequences, around 20% seen once, with 8.4% in the top ten. Trimming removed 0 bases at V and 6 bases at J, with 7 bases between. This CDR3 spans 13 amino acids. The germline V gene has CDR1 SGDLS and CDR2 YYNGEE. Material: PBMCs or a T cell subset sorted from them (not recorded which). The receptor comes from an adult woman who had mild COVID-19 (a few samples of this study predate the infection). Cell type and time point are not known. The chain is built from TRBV9 and TRBJ2-1; D unclear. CDR3 region: CASSVELFNEQFF. The CDR3 DNA follows: TGTGCCAGCAGCGTAGAGCTCTTCAATGAGCAGTTCTTC.